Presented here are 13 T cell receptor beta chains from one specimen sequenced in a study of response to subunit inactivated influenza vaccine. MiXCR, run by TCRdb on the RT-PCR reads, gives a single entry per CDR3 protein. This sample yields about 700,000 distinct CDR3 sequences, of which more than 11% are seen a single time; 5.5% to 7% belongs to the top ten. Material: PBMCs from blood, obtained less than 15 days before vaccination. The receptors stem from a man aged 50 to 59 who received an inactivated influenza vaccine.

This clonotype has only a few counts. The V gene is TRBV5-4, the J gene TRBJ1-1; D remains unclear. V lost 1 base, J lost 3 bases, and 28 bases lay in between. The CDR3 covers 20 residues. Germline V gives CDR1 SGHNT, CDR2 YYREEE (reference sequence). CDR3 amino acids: CASSLSSVPGPKKGYTEAFF. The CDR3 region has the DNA TGTGCCAGCAGCTTGTCGTCCGTGCCAGGCCCGAAAAAAGGTTACACTGAAGCTTTCTTT.

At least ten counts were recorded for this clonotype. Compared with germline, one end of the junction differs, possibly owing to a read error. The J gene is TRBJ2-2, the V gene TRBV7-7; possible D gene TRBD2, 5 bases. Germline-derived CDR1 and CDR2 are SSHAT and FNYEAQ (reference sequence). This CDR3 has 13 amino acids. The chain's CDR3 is CASSYGRGGELFF. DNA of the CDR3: TGTGCTAGCAGCTATGGACGGGGCGGGGAGCTGTTTTTT.

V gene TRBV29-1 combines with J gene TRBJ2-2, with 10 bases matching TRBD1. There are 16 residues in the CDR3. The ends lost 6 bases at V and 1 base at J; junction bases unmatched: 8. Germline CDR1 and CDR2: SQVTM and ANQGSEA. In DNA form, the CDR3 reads TGCAGCGTAGTTAGCCGGGACAGGGGGAACACCGGGGAGCTGTTTTTT. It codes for CSVVSRDRGNTGELFF.

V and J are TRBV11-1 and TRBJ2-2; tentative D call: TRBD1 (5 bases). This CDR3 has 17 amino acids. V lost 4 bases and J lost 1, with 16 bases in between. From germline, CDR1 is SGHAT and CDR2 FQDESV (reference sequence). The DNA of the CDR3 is TGTGCCAGCAGCTCCACCACCCCCAGGGTGAACACCGGGGAGCTGTTTTTT. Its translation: CASSSTTPRVNTGELFF. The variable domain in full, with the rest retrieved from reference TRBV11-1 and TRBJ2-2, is EAEVAQSPRYKITEKSQAVAFWCDPISGHATLYWYRQILGQGPELLVQFQDESVVDDSQLPKDRFSAERLKGVDSTLKIQPAELGDSAMYLCASSSTTPRVNTGELFFGEGSRLTVL.

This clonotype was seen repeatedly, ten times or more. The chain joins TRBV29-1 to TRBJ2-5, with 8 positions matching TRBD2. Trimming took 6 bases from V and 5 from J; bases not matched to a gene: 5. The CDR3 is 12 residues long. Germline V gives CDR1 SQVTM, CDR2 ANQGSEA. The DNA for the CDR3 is TGCAGCGTCCAGCGGGAGTCGGAGACCCAGTACTTC. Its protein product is CSVQRESETQYF. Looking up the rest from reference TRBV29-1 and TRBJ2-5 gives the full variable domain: SAVISQKPSRDICQRGTSLTIQCQVDSQVTMMFWYRQQPGQSLTLIATANQGSEATYESGFVIDKFPISRPNLTFSTLTVSNMSPEDSSIYLCSVQRESETQYFGPGTRLLVL.

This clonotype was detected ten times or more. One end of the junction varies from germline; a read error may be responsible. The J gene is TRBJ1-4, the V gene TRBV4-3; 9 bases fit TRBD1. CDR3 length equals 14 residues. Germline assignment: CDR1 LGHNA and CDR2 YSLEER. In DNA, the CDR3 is TGTGCCAGCAGCCAGGGACAGGGTGGCGAAAAACTGTTTTTT. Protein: CASSQGQGGEKLFF.

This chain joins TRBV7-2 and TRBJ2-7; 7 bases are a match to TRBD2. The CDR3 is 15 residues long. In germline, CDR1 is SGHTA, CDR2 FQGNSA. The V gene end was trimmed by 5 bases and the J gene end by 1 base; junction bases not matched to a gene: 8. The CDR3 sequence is CASSSISGSSYEQYF. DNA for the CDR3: TGTGCCAGCAGCAGTATTAGCGGGTCATCCTACGAGCAGTACTTC.

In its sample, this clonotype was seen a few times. The CDR3 loop is CASSLNRQGANVLTF. DNA for the CDR3: TGCGCCAGCAGCCTCAACCGACAGGGGGCCAACGTCCTGACTTTC. The chain recombines TRBV5-1 with TRBJ2-6; tentatively, D is TRBD1 (5 bases). Germline V lookup: CDR1 SGHRS, CDR2 YFSETQ. The CDR3 runs to 15 residues. V was shortened by 4 bases and J by 4 bases, with 12 bases between the two germline ends.

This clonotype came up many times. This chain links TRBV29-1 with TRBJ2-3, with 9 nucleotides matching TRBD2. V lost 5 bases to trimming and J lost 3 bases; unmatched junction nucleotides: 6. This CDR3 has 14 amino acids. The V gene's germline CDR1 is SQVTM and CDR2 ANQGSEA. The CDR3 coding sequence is TGCAGCGTTCCTCCTAGCGGGACTACAGATACGCAGTATTTT. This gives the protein CSVPPSGTTDTQYF.

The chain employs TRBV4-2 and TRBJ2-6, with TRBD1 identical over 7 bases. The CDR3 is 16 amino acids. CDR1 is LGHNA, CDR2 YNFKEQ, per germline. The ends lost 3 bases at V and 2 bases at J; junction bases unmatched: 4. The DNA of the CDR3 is TGTGCCAGCAGCCACGATCAGGGGGCTGGGGCCAACGTCCTGACTTTC. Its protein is CASSHDQGAGANVLTF.

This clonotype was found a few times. CDR3 in amino acids: CSVEHRRPVLGLFF. The CDR3, as DNA: TGCAGCGTTGAACATCGAAGACCTGTCCTCGGGCTGTTTTTT. The V and J genes are TRBV29-1 and TRBJ2-2, with unresolved D. Germline CDR1 reads SQVTM; CDR2 reads ANQGSEA. The CDR3 covers 14 residues. V lost 2 bases, J lost 13 bases, and 20 bases lay in between.

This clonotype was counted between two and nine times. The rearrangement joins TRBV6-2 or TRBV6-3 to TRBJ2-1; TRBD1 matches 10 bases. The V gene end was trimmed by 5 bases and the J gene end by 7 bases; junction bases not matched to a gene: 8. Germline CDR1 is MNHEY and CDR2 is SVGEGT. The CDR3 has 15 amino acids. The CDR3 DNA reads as TGTGCCAGCAGTCAACTGACAGGGGGCTTGAATGAGCAGTTCTTC. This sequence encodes CASSQLTGGLNEQFF.

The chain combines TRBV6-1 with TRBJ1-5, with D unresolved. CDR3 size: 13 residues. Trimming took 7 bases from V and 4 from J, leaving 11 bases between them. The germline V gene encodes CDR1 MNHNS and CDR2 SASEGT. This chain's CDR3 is CASIREGNQPQHF. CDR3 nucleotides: TGTGCCAGCATAAGGGAAGGAAATCAGCCCCAGCATTTT.